These 9 T cell receptor beta chains were sequenced from one sample in a study of a mutant IDH1 vaccine in newly diagnosed glioma. Described time point: week 11, during vaccination. The vaccine gave 300 ug of a 20-mer mutant IDH1 peptide subcutaneously per dose. The assay was immunoSEQ multiplex PCR, and TCRdb's table has in-frame clones only and misses some. The sample consists of tens of thousands of clones, around 82% of them appearing once. Antigens of these TCRs are unknown. Sequencing was performed on PBMCs, taken from a glioma patient whose treatment included an IDH1 peptide vaccine. These receptors were taken from a man under 40 with glioma.

The chain has TRBV27 and TRBJ2-2, with TRBD2 matching 11 bases. This CDR3 is 16 amino acids long. Trimming at V came to 7 bases and at J to 4 bases, leaving 8 bases not matched to a gene. CDR1 and CDR2 (germline): MNHEY, SMNVEV (reference sequence). Here the CDR3 reads CASTLLAGATTGELFF. As DNA, the CDR3 is TGTGCCAGCACCCTACTAGCGGGAGCGACCACCGGGGAGCTGTTTTTT.

The genes are TRBV28 and TRBJ1-1; D gene unclear. The CDR3 totals 14 residues. Germline CDR1 and CDR2: MDHEN and SYDVKM. The V end lost 1 base, the J end lost 1 base, and 7 bases lay between the germline ends. CDR3 sequence: CASSLSPRNTEAFF. The CDR3 nucleotides are TGTGCCAGCAGTTTATCTCCACGGAACACTGAAGCTTTCTTT.

V gene TRBV10-3 combines with J gene TRBJ2-7; D not certain. There are 13 residues in the CDR3. Trimming took off 7 bases at V and 2 bases at J, with 12 bases between the two ends. Germline CDR1 ENHRY, CDR2 SYGVKD. CDR3 sequence reads: CAITKDVAYEQYF. The CDR3 nucleotides are TGTGCCATCACCAAGGACGTAGCCTACGAGCAGTACTTC.

A few counts support this clone. DNA for the CDR3: TGCGCCAGCAGTTTTGGGGGACAGGGGGGCTATGGCTACACCTTC. Its protein product is CASSFGGQGGYGYTF. The chain carries TRBV5-1 and TRBJ1-2, with 11 bases fitting TRBD1. The CDR3 contains 15 residues. J gave up 4 bases and V 5 bases, and 7 bases lay outside the gene matches. The germline CDR1 and CDR2 sequences are SGHRS and YFSETQ.

This sequence joins TRBV19 and TRBJ2-1; D remains unclear. V lost 5 bases and J 2 bases, leaving 7 bases between the germline ends. The germline V gene encodes CDR1 LNHDA and CDR2 SQIVND (reference sequence). The CDR3 has 13 residues. CDR3 sequence: CASSGVAYNEQFF. In DNA, the CDR3 is TGTGCCAGTAGTGGGGTAGCCTACAATGAGCAGTTCTTC. Full variable domain (remainder filled in from reference TRBV19 and TRBJ2-1): DGGITQSPKYLFRKEGQNVTLSCEQNLNHDAMYWYRQDPGQGLRLIYYSQIVNDFQKGDIAEGYSVSREKKESFPLTVTSAQKNPTAFYLCASSGVAYNEQFFGPGTRLTVL.

This clone showed up just a few times. The chain joins TRBV20-1 to TRBJ1-1, with D hard to call. Germline-derived CDR1 and CDR2 are DFQATT and SNEGSKA (reference sequence). The V gene lost 2 bases and the J gene lost 3 bases, with 4 bases spanning the gap. This CDR3 comprises 11 residues. The CDR3 spells CSARRDTEAFF. The CDR3 bases are TGCAGTGCTAGAAGAGACACTGAAGCTTTCTTT.

V and J are TRBV5-1 and TRBJ1-1, with 8 positions matching TRBD1. CDR3 size: 16 residues. The junction had 7 bases not matched to a gene; V was cut back by 0 bases and J by 3 bases. Germline V CDR1 and CDR2: SGHRS, YFSETQ. The CDR3, as DNA: TGCGCCAGCAGCTTGGGTCTGTCACAGGGGGACACTGAAGCTTTCTTT. Its protein product is CASSLGLSQGDTEAFF.

The rearrangement links TRBV7-8 to TRBJ1-1; no firm D call. CDR3 length: 14 residues. V was shortened by 5 bases and J by 5 bases, with 15 bases between the two germline ends. Germline V gene data show CDR1 as SGHVS and CDR2 as FQNEAQ. For the CDR3, the DNA is TGTGCCAGCAGCCCCCAGAGAAGAGGGACTGAAGCTTTCTTT. This gives the protein CASSPQRRGTEAFF.

The chain joins TRBV7-9 to TRBJ1-2; 12 nucleotides match TRBD1. With 5 bases clipped from V and 7 bases from J, the junction kept 5 bases outside the gene matches. The germline V gene encodes CDR1 SEHNR and CDR2 FQNEAQ (reference sequence). CDR3 length: 14 residues. The CDR3 bases are TGTGCCAGCAGCCCGGGGACAGGGGGCAGTGGCTACACCTTC. Residues: CASSPGTGGSGYTF.